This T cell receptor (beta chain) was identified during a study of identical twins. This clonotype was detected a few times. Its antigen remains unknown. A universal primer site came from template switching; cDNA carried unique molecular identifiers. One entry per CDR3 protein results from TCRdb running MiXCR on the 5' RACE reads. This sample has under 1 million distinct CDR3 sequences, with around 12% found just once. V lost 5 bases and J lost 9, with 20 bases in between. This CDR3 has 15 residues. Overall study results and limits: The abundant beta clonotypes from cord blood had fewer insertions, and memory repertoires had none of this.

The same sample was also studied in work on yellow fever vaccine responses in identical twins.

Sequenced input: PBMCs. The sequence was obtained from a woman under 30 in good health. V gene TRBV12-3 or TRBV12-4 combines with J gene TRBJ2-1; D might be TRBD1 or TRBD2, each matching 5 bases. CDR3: CASSPAGTFLGEQFF. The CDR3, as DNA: TGTGCCAGCAGTCCTGCCGGGACCTTCCTAGGTGAGCAGTTCTTC.